These 11 T cell receptor beta chains were all obtained from the same sample, sequenced in a study of T cell responses to AZD1222 COVID-19 vaccine. The protocol was immunoSEQ multiplex PCR, while the TCRdb copy is restricted to in-frame clones and leaves out a portion. In the table there are fewer than 200,000 clones, 70% to 90% of which are singletons. Sequences were derived from peripheral blood, sampled on day 0 of AZD1222 vaccination. These receptors came from an adult in good health.

The rearrangement links TRBV29-1 to TRBJ2-1; D ambiguous. This CDR3 contains 12 residues. V was clipped by 1 base and J by 7 bases, with 8 bases between them. In germline, CDR1 is SQVTM, CDR2 ANQGSEA. This CDR3 is CSVEANENEQFF. Written as DNA, the CDR3 is TGCAGCGTTGAAGCGAATGAGAATGAGCAGTTCTTC.

The chain couples TRBV6-5 to TRBJ2-5, with a possible D match to TRBD2 (6 bases). Trimming stripped 6 bases from V and 5 bases from J, with 13 bases between. CDR3 length equals 13 residues. Germline CDR1 is MNHEY and CDR2 is SVGAGI. CDR3 in DNA: TGTGCCAGCAGAAGGGACTCCGGGGAGACCCAGTACTTC. It specifies CASRRDSGETQYF.

The chain is built from TRBV19 and TRBJ2-7, with TRBD2 matching over 7 bases. V was clipped by 2 bases and J by 2 bases; unmatched bases: 3. This CDR3 has 14 residues. In germline, CDR1 is LNHDA, CDR2 SQIVND (reference sequence). CDR3 nucleotide sequence: TGTGCCAGTAGTATATCCGGGGGGACCTACGAGCAGTACTTC. It yields the protein CASSISGGTYEQYF. Based on the CDR3 plus reference TRBV19 and TRBJ2-7, the full variable domain is DGGITQSPKYLFRKEGQNVTLSCEQNLNHDAMYWYRQDPGQGLRLIYYSQIVNDFQKGDIAEGYSVSREKKESFPLTVTSAQKNPTAFYLCASSISGGTYEQYFGPGTRLTVT.

The V and J genes are TRBV4-3 and TRBJ2-1; D may be TRBD1 or TRBD2 (7 bases each). Germline V gives CDR1 LGHNA, CDR2 YSLEER. The CDR3 spans 16 residues. V was pared by 0 bases and J by 5 bases, with 14 bases between. CDR3 coding DNA: TGCGCCAGCAGCCAAGATGATCAGGGGGGGAACAATGAGCAGTTCTTC. This codes for CASSQDDQGGNNEQFF.

This chain connects TRBV6-1 to TRBJ2-2; 9 bases are a match to TRBD1. The germline V gene encodes CDR1 MNHNS and CDR2 SASEGT. This CDR3 spans 16 amino acids. V shed 3 bases and J 6 bases; nucleotides not matched to a gene: 8. CDR3 nucleotide sequence: TGTGCCAGCAGTGATCCGGGACAGGGAGGGGCCGGGGAGCTGTTTTTT. It encodes CASSDPGQGGAGELFF.

This chain joins TRBV19 and TRBJ1-4, with D maybe TRBD1 (6 bases). Germline CDR1 reads LNHDA; CDR2 reads SQIVND (reference sequence). Trimming took 7 bases from V and 0 from J, leaving 12 bases between them. The CDR3 covers 15 residues. The CDR3 reads CASMDRLATNEKLFF. The CDR3 nucleotides are TGTGCCAGTATGGACAGACTGGCAACTAATGAAAAACTGTTTTTT.

The V gene is TRBV10-1, the J gene TRBJ1-1; 7 bases match TRBD1. Germline lookup yields CDR1 WNHNN and CDR2 SYGVQD (reference sequence). V was pared by 5 bases and J by 4 bases, with 1 base of the junction left unmatched. This CDR3 region has 12 residues. Here the CDR3 reads CASSRTGTEAFF. The CDR3 DNA is TGCGCCAGCAGTAGGACAGGCACTGAAGCTTTCTTT.

J is TRBJ2-7 and V is TRBV27; the match to TRBD2 covers 8 bases. V was pared by 6 bases and J by 3 bases, with 4 bases of the junction left unmatched. Germline V lookup: CDR1 MNHEY, CDR2 SMNVEV (reference sequence). This CDR3 comprises 13 residues. CDR3: CASRRAGDYEQYF. CDR3 coding DNA: TGTGCCAGCAGAAGAGCGGGGGACTACGAGCAGTACTTC.

The rearrangement links TRBV19 to TRBJ2-1; 7 bases are a match to TRBD2. Germline CDR1 LNHDA, CDR2 SQIVND (reference sequence). V gave up 5 bases and J gave up 0 bases; unmatched junction bases: 7. There are 16 residues in the CDR3. CDR3 protein: CASSPSSGGSYNEQFF. The CDR3 DNA is TGTGCCAGTAGTCCCTCATCGGGGGGCTCCTACAATGAGCAGTTCTTC.

The chain recombines TRBV4-2 with TRBJ1-1; possible D gene TRBD1, 6 bases. Trimming stripped 2 bases from V and 0 bases from J, with 7 bases between. The germline gives CDR1 LGHNA, CDR2 YNFKEQ. The length of the CDR3 is 14 residues. DNA for the CDR3: TGTGCCAGCAGCCAAAACAGGGTGAACACTGAAGCTTTCTTT. This codes for CASSQNRVNTEAFF.

The chain is built from TRBV18 and TRBJ1-5; 8 positions agree with TRBD1. The trim removed 4 bases at V and 5 bases at J, leaving 4 bases unmatched. Germline V gene sequence: CDR1 KGHSH, CDR2 LQKENI. The CDR3 runs to 14 residues. In nucleotides, the CDR3 is TGTGCCAGCTCACGGCAGGGGGCGGATCAGCCCCAGCATTTT. This codes for CASSRQGADQPQHF.